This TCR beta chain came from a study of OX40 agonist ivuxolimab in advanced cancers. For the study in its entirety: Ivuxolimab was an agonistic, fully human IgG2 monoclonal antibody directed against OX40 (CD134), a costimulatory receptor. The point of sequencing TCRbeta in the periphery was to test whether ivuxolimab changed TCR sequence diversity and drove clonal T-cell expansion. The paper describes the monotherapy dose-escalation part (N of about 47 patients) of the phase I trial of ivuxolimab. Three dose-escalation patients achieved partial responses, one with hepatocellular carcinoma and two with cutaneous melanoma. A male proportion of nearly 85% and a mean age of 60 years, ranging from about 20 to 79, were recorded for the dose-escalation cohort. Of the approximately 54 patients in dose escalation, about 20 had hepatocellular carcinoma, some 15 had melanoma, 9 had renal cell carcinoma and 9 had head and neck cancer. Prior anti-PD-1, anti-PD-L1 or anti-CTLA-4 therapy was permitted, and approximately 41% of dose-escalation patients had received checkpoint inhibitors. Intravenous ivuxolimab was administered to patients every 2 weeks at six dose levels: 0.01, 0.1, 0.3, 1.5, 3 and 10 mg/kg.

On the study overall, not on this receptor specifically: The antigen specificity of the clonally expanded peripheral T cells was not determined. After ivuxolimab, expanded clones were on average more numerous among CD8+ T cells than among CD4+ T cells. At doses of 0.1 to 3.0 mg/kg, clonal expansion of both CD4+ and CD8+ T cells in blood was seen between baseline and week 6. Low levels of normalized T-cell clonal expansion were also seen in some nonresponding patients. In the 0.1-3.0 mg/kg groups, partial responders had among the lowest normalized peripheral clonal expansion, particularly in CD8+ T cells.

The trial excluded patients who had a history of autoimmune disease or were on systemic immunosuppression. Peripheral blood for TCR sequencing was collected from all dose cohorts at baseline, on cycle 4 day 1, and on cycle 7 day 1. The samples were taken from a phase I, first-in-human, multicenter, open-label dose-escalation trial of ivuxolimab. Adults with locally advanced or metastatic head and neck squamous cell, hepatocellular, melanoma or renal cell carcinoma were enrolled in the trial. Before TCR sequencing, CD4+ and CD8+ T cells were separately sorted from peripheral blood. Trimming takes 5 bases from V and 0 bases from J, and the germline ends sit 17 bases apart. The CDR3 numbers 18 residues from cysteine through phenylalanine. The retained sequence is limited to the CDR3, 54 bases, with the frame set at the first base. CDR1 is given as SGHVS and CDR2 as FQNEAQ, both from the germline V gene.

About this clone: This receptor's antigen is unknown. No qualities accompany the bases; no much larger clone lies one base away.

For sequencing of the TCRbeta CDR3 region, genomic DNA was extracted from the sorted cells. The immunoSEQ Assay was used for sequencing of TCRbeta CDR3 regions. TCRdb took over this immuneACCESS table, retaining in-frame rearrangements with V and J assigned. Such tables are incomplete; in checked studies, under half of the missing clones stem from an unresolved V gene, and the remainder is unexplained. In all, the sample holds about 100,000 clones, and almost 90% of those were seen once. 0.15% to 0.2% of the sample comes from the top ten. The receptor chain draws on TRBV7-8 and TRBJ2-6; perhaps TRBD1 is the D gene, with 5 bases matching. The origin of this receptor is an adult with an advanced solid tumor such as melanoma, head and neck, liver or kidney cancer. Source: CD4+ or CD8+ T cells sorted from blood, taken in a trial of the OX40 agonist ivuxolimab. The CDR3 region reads CASSPKTDTFSGANVLTF. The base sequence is TGTGCCAGCAGCCCGAAGACAGATACCTTCTCTGGGGCCAACGTCCTGACTTTC.